This TCR beta chain appears in the sequencing data of a study of cytomegalovirus exposure and HLA in healthy donors. General study points: Most of the TCR beta V segments (in an earlier analysis) were productive either about 87% or about 30% of the time. HLA alleles were associated with some 16,000 TCR beta sequences in a later analysis at 0.05 false discovery rate.

The PCR made use of 60 Vbeta and 13 Jbeta primers. The data were produced by immunoSEQ multiplex PCR, yet TCRdb's version contains in-frame clones alone and is incomplete. The sample comprises just over 150,000 clones, approximately 86% of which are singletons, and around 1.8% rests with the top ten. Note on this clone: The antigen is not known.

Germline assignment: CDR1 SQVTM and CDR2 ANQGSEA. The CDR3 runs to 15 residues. V gave up 7 bases and J gave up 5 bases; unmatched junction bases: 15. This clonotype was obtained from a woman aged 18 to 35 in good health and CMV-seronegative. Sequenced input: PBMCs. The chain joins TRBV29-1 to TRBJ1-1; TRBD1 aligns across 8 bases. The CDR3 sequence: CSAVLSTGAETEAFF. For the CDR3, the DNA is TGCAGCGCAGTATTATCGACAGGGGCGGAAACTGAAGCTTTCTTT.